Below, 24 T cell receptor beta chains from the same sample are listed, as sequenced in a study of T cell responses to AZD1222 COVID-19 vaccine (dated by TCRdb to the early 2020s). Interpreted using the paper, the time point label stands for: baseline before first vaccination. Library prep was done by the immunoSEQ multiplex PCR assay. The source is immuneACCESS, and TCRdb retained only in-frame sequences with V and J called. Part of the clones is not carried over; for the studies checked, unresolved V genes explain less than half of this, and the remainder is unexplained. Here the sample has 130,000 or so clones; approximately 93% occur a single time. The top ten clonotypes cover around 3.1% of the sample. The sequenced sample was peripheral blood, obtained on day 0 of AZD1222 vaccination. These receptors were taken from an adult in good health.

The V gene is TRBV11-2, the J gene TRBJ2-2; 8 nucleotides match TRBD2. The germline V gene has CDR1 SGHAT and CDR2 FQNNGV. The CDR3 has 15 amino acids. Trimming removed 4 bases from V and 5 bases from J; junction bases left unmatched: 6. CDR3 loop: CASSSRLATTGELFF. DNA of the CDR3: TGTGCCAGCAGCTCAAGACTAGCGACAACCGGGGAGCTGTTTTTT.

CDR3 in DNA: TGTGCCAGTAGCCCTAGCGGGAGAGGAGAGACCCAGTACTTC. This gives the protein CASSPSGRGETQYF. The rearrangement uses TRBV19 and TRBJ2-5; TRBD2 matches at 10 bases. Germline-derived CDR1 and CDR2 are LNHDA and SQIVND (reference sequence). After removal of 6 bases from V and 4 bases from J, the junction contained 5 bases not matched to a gene. The CDR3 is 14 residues long.

J is TRBJ2-7 and V is TRBV5-1; maybe TRBD2 (5 bases). CDR1 is SGHRS, CDR2 YFSETQ, per germline. The CDR3 totals 14 residues. The V and J ends lost 4 bases and 4 bases respectively, with 15 bases between them. DNA of the CDR3: TGCGCCAGCAGCCCCCGGAATGGACTGTACGAGCAGTACTTC. Amino acids: CASSPRNGLYEQYF.

This clone was found once. The rearrangement links TRBV5-5 to TRBJ1-5, with 7 bases matching TRBD1. Germline V gene lookup returns CDR1 SGHKS and CDR2 YYEKEE (reference sequence). This CDR3 contains 16 residues. J gave up 0 bases and V 4 bases, and 7 bases lay outside the gene matches. The CDR3 protein is CASSLLGTDSNQPQHF. The CDR3 region has the DNA TGTGCCAGCAGCCTCTTAGGGACAGATAGCAATCAGCCCCAGCATTTT.

The V call is TRBV18, the J call TRBJ1-1; 7 positions match TRBD1. The CDR3 sequence is 17 residues long. V lost 1 base to trimming and J lost 2 bases; unmatched junction nucleotides: 10. The germline V gene encodes CDR1 KGHSH and CDR2 LQKENI. CDR3 DNA sequence: TGTGCCAGCTCACCACTAGGTCAGGGGGTTTTAAACACTGAAGCTTTCTTT. It yields the protein CASSPLGQGVLNTEAFF.

The chain is built from TRBV28 and TRBJ1-6; D is possibly TRBD1 (6 bases). CDR1 MDHEN and CDR2 SYDVKM come from the germline V gene. The CDR3 has 16 amino acids. Deletions cut 4 bases from V and 7 bases from J, with 17 bases between. This CDR3 is CASSSLRTEGNSPLHF. For the CDR3, the DNA is TGTGCCAGCAGTTCTCTTCGGACAGAAGGGAATTCACCCCTCCACTTT.

V and J are TRBV2 and TRBJ1-4; D not certain. The CDR3 covers 15 residues. The germline V gene encodes CDR1 SNHLY and CDR2 FYNNEI. V was pared by 3 bases and J by 7 bases, with 15 bases between. Here the CDR3 reads CASSEAGTRGEKLFF. The DNA of the CDR3 is TGTGCCAGCAGTGAGGCCGGTACCAGAGGTGAAAAACTGTTTTTT.

V is TRBV19 and J is TRBJ1-5; no reliable D call. V was trimmed by 3 bases and J by 3 bases, leaving 9 bases between them. The V gene's germline CDR1 is LNHDA and CDR2 SQIVND (reference sequence). The CDR3 is 14 amino acids. CDR3 DNA: TGTGCCAGTAGTATGGCGTATTTCAATCAGCCCCAGCATTTT. It yields the protein CASSMAYFNQPQHF.

V gene TRBV10-1 combines with J gene TRBJ2-7, with 7 bases identical to TRBD1. After removal of 6 bases from V and 2 bases from J, the junction contained 10 bases not matched to a gene. Germline CDR1 reads WNHNN; CDR2 reads SYGVQD (reference sequence). This CDR3 region has 15 residues. This CDR3 reads CASSSYRGRTYEQYF. In DNA form, the CDR3 reads TGCGCCAGCAGCTCCTACAGGGGCCGGACCTACGAGCAGTACTTC.

This chain uses TRBV11-1 with TRBJ1-2; 8 bases align to TRBD1. Trimming at V came to 3 bases and at J to 8 bases, leaving 2 bases not matched to a gene. Germline CDR1 is SGHAT and CDR2 is FQDESV (reference sequence). The CDR3 is 12 residues long. The CDR3 sequence: CASSLDRDGYTF. The CDR3 bases are TGTGCCAGCAGCTTGGACAGGGACGGCTACACCTTC.

This clone is a singleton in its sample. The chain links TRBV7-9 to TRBJ1-2; D gene ambiguous. CDR1 is SEHNR, CDR2 FQNEAQ, per germline (reference sequence). Trimming took off 1 base at V and 7 bases at J, with 10 bases between the two ends. CDR3 length: 13 residues. CDR3 DNA sequence: TGTGCCAGCAGCTTAGGGTCCCCCGGTGGCTACACCTTC. It codes for CASSLGSPGGYTF.

This chain joins TRBV6-2 or TRBV6-3 and TRBJ2-1, with D possibly being TRBD2 (6 bases). Germline-derived CDR1 and CDR2 are MNHEY and SVGEGT. The CDR3 has 16 residues. Trimming took off 0 bases at V and 5 bases at J, with 14 bases between the two ends. The CDR3 here is CASSYSPPPGDNEQFF. In DNA, the CDR3 is TGTGCCAGCAGTTACTCTCCCCCCCCGGGGGACAATGAGCAGTTCTTC.

The chain uses TRBV29-1 and TRBJ1-1, with D uncertain. V lost 4 bases and J lost 0, with 12 bases in between. The CDR3 is 14 amino acids. Per the germline V gene, CDR1 is SQVTM and CDR2 is ANQGSEA. The CDR3 DNA reads TGCAGCGTTGGGCGGCAGAGCCTGAACACTGAAGCTTTCTTT. It is translated as CSVGRQSLNTEAFF.

This chain connects TRBV19 to TRBJ2-7; 9 bases are shared with TRBD1. The V gene end was trimmed by 5 bases and the J gene end by 3 bases; junction bases not matched to a gene: 8. Germline V CDR1 and CDR2: LNHDA, SQIVND (reference sequence). The CDR3 sequence is 15 residues long. The CDR3 DNA is TGTGCCAGTAGTCGTCCGGGACAGGGTTTCTACGAGCAGTACTTC. Its translation is CASSRPGQGFYEQYF.

In its sample, this clone was seen once. The rearrangement links TRBV4-1 to TRBJ1-5; 7 bases align to TRBD1. The CDR3 has 15 amino acids. Trimming took 0 bases from V and 4 from J; bases not matched to a gene: 3. Germline-derived CDR1 and CDR2 are MGHRA and YSYEKL. Written as DNA, the CDR3 is TGCGCCAGCAGCCAAGATGGCAGGGGGAATCAGCCCCAGCATTTT. Translated: CASSQDGRGNQPQHF.

The chain is built from TRBV10-1 and TRBJ1-6, with D possibly matching TRBD1 (5 bases). The CDR3 has 14 residues. The germline V and J ends were trimmed by 3 bases and 7 bases, with 10 bases remaining between them. CDR1 WNHNN and CDR2 SYGVQD come from the germline V gene (reference sequence). CDR3 coding DNA: TGCGCCAGCAGTGATGGGGGGTCGAATTCACCCCTCCACTTT. Amino acid sequence: CASSDGGSNSPLHF.

The V gene is TRBV5-1, the J gene TRBJ2-2, with TRBD1 matching over 10 bases. CDR1 is SGHRS, CDR2 YFSETQ, per germline. J was trimmed by 6 bases and V by 4 bases; bases with no gene match: 6. The CDR3 runs to 15 residues. The CDR3: CASSTTGGGAGELFF. CDR3 sequence (DNA): TGCGCCAGCAGCACGACAGGGGGCGGGGCCGGGGAGCTGTTTTTT.

V and J are TRBV10-3 and TRBJ2-7, with TRBD1 identical over 11 bases. This CDR3 region has 12 residues. Germline loops: CDR1 ENHRY, CDR2 SYGVKD. V trimming: 8 bases; J trimming: 6 bases; junction bases outside the gene matches: 3. CDR3 residues: CAIGGTGGEQYF. Here the CDR3 DNA reads TGTGCCATCGGCGGGACAGGGGGCGAGCAGTACTTC.

This clone was seen only a few times. This chain links TRBV7-2 with TRBJ2-7; 8 bases fit TRBD1. The germline V gene encodes CDR1 SGHTA and CDR2 FQGNSA. The CDR3 contains 14 residues. Trimming took 1 base from V and 4 from J; bases not matched to a gene: 3. The DNA of the CDR3 is TGTGCCAGCAGCTTAGGTGGACAGGGTTACGAGCAGTACTTC. Its protein is CASSLGGQGYEQYF.

V is TRBV7-8 and J is TRBJ1-2; the D gene is possibly TRBD1 (6 bases). Germline values: CDR1 SGHVS, CDR2 FQNEAQ. The CDR3 runs to 16 residues. V lost 0 bases to trimming and J lost 2 bases, with 13 bases between them. CDR3 residues: CASSLAARDTNYGYTF. The DNA for the CDR3 is TGTGCCAGCAGCTTAGCCGCCCGGGACACAAACTATGGCTACACCTTC.

The chain combines TRBV28 with TRBJ1-1; D remains ambiguous. The CDR3 has 15 amino acids. The V and J ends lost 5 bases and 0 bases respectively, with 13 bases between them. Looked up from germline, CDR1 is MDHEN and CDR2 is SYDVKM. The CDR3 sequence: CASSETEDLNTEAFF. CDR3 coding DNA: TGTGCCAGCAGTGAAACCGAGGACCTGAACACTGAAGCTTTCTTT.

This chain joins TRBV2 and TRBJ1-5; 7 bases are shared with TRBD1. The CDR3 spans 14 residues. The V gene end was trimmed by 3 bases and the J gene end by 3 bases; junction bases not matched to a gene: 2. Germline CDR1 is SNHLY and CDR2 is FYNNEI. The CDR3: CASSDTGVNQPQHF. The CDR3 region has the DNA TGTGCCAGCAGTGATACAGGGGTCAATCAGCCCCAGCATTTT.

The rearrangement uses TRBV24-1 and TRBJ2-5; D may be TRBD2 (5 bases). Trimming removed 3 bases from V and 5 bases from J, with 15 bases in between. CDR3 length: 15 residues. Germline values: CDR1 KGHDR, CDR2 SFDVKD. CDR3 amino acids: CATSDPGEGVETQYF. In nucleotides, the CDR3 is TGTGCCACCAGTGATCCAGGCGAGGGAGTGGAGACCCAGTACTTC.

This chain connects TRBV11-3 to TRBJ2-2; D ambiguous. The CDR3 extends over 14 amino acids. Trimming took off 2 bases at V and 1 base at J, with 5 bases between the two ends. The germline gives CDR1 SGHNT, CDR2 YENEEA. CDR3 sequence reads: CASSLLRNTGELFF. Written as DNA, the CDR3 is TGTGCCAGCAGCTTACTCCGGAACACCGGGGAGCTGTTTTTT.